This T cell receptor (beta chain) was found in a study of shared clonotypes between healthy human individuals. Sequencing was performed on unsorted PBMC DNA using ten immunoSEQ deep assay plates. Assay used: immunoSEQ multiplex PCR; TCRdb lists only in-frame clones, some missing. The data hold fewer than 650,000 clones, with about 79% observed a single time. The sequence was obtained from a middle-aged woman in good health. Some clones in this sample may be carry-over from other donors' samples. Sample: PBMCs.

The CDR3 DNA is TGCGCCAGCAGCTTGTTACACGAGCAGTACTTC. Residues: CASSLLHEQYF. The genes are TRBV5-1 and TRBJ2-7; unclear D gene. This CDR3 region has 11 residues. Germline CDR1 is SGHRS and CDR2 is YFSETQ. V lost 1 base and J 5 bases, leaving 4 bases between the germline ends. Looking up the rest from reference TRBV5-1 and TRBJ2-7 gives the full variable domain: KAGVTQTPRYLIKTRGQQVTLSCSPISGHRSVSWYQQTPGQGLQFLFEYFSETQRNKGNFPGRFSGRQFSNSRSEMNVSTLELGDSALYLCASSLLHEQYFGPGTRLTVT.